This T cell receptor beta chain was retrieved from a study of human T cells and chemical hapten exposure (dated by TCRdb to the early 2020s). For the wider study: For sensitization, 2% DPC in acetone was applied to an approximately 2 cm by approximately 2 cm area of upper inner arm skin. Most of the patients in the cohort were female, and the cohort covered alopecia areata with under or over 50% scalp involvement, alopecia totalis and alopecia universalis. Blood samples were taken from patients before sensitization (week 0) and at 2, 6 and about 24 weeks after DPC sensitization. Patients additionally received weekly therapeutic DPC doses to the scalp throughout the roughly 25-week study period. The study tracked peripheral blood TCR repertoire changes in vivo during primary and secondary sensitization to the hapten diphenylcyclopropenone (DPC) in alopecia patients. Blood for TCR sequencing was provided by twenty-nine alopecia patients at one to four time points (pre-sensitization, 2, 6 and 24 weeks). Libraries were pooled for sequencing, and per-sample TCR yields varied mainly because of small differences in library volumes within the pool. Patch testing was performed on the upper back with Finn chambers containing 0.01% DPC, and the patch tests were scored after 6 days according to International Contact Dermatitis Research Group standards. Here is what the overall study found, with its caveats: Alopecia, a presumed autoimmune disease, was present in all patients, so the immune response of the patients might differ from that of healthy individuals. A positive correlation was found between the number of PT1 expanded TCRs and patch test score, with significance reached at thresholds 8, 16 and 32 but not 4. Compared with pre-sensitization or healthy control sets, expanded TCRs formed significantly more large CDR3 similarity clusters, which is consistent with antigen-driven responses. Repeated subsampling changed both the strength of the expansion versus patch-test correlation and the threshold at which the correlation became significant. No change with DPC sensitization was found in the number of TCRs above 1 in 1000 frequency, and no evidence of global repertoire structure alterations was found.

Receptors were amplified or captured by RACE. TCRdb names NextSeq 500 as the instrument used. During library preparation, unique molecular identifiers were attached to individual cDNA molecules so that TCRs could be counted quantitatively and reproducibly. From each blood RNA sample, both TCR alpha and TCR beta chains were sequenced. The authors' analysis ran thus. Samples had a median of roughly 91,000 TCRs, with a range from about 23,224 to 700,000. The Decombinator software suite was used to annotate the V, J and CDR3 of the TCR reads. For the PS versus PT1 abundance plots, all samples were subsampled to the same number of TCRs (28,000). TCRs were defined as expanded if absent before sensitization and observed at least eight times at the 2-week time point. The public reads were run again by TCRdb, first through fastp at Q25 and then through MiXCR, and only productive beta chains were kept. Rows are combined by CDR3 protein, so each entry shows the most common genes and DNA. These V and J calls rely on TCRdb rather than the paper's analysis. Here the sample has about 85,000 distinct CDR3 sequences; 11% occur a single time. Clones ranked in the top ten supply about 1.6% of the sample.

The time point tag for this specimen amounts to: patch test 2, 6 weeks after DPC sensitization. This specimen's treatment or condition label, interpreted: therapeutic diphenylcyclopropenone sensitization with weekly scalp DPC. At each patch-test visit, blood was drawn before the patch test was applied. Patients were considered eligible if aged 18 to 70, diagnosed with alopecia and deemed suitable for DPC therapy, and patients were excluded if pregnant. Unfractionated whole blood was collected in Tempus Blood RNA tubes, and total RNA was extracted from that blood. Reading the germline V gene gives CDR1 SGHRS and CDR2 YFSETQ. The junction shows trimming of 5 bases on V and 4 bases on J, plus 12 bases between the germline ends. The CDR3 covers 13 residues, taking in both the cysteine and the phenylalanine. The read is trimmed to its CDR3 DNA, 39 bases read in frame from base 1. This clonotype showed up many times. Its specific antigen is unknown. Per-base qualities were not stored, and no clone one base away is much larger.

Here the sequenced sample was whole blood, taken in connection with sensitization to the hapten diphenylcyclopropenone (DPC). This TCR came from a man younger than 35 with alopecia areata. Some clones in this sample may be carry-over from other donors' samples. The rearranged segments are TRBV5-1 and TRBJ2-5; the D element could tentatively be TRBD1 or TRBD2, as 6 bases agree for each. The encoded CDR3 is CASSLQGLETQYF. The nucleotides read TGCGCCAGCAGTTTACAGGGACTAGAGACCCAGTACTTC.